This T cell receptor (beta chain) was captured in a study of blood T cell repertoires in COVID-19. Turning to the study itself: The study drew acute and convalescent COVID-19 samples from the United States, Italy and Spain. The cDNA or gDNA used as material had been derived from T cells, B-cell-depleted T cells, or PBMCs.

In the study's own analysis: Reference gene primer amplification gave estimated nucleated cell counts. The method was immunoSEQ multiplex PCR; TCRdb's version includes in-frame clones alone and lacks a portion of them. V, J and clone size are those of that table, while D and trimming were read from the DNA. Of fewer than 90,000 clones listed, approximately 87% are singletons. CDR3 size: 14 residues. The germline V and J ends were trimmed by 5 bases and 5 bases, with 11 bases remaining between them. The germline V gene has CDR1 SGDLS and CDR2 YYNGEE. Input material: peripheral blood. The V and J genes are TRBV9 and TRBJ1-6; D unclear. The TCR sequence derives from a man at least 80 years old in a cohort sampled during active COVID-19. In DNA form, the CDR3 reads TGTGCCAGCAGGCCGGGAACAGATAATTCACCCCTCCACTTT. It is translated as CASRPGTDNSPLHF. Full variable domain (outside the CDR3, taken from reference TRBV9 and TRBJ1-6): DSGVTQTPKHLITATGQRVTLRCSPRSGDLSVYWYQQSLDQGLQFLIQYYNGEERAKGNILERFSAQQFPDLHSELNLSSLELGDSALYFCASRPGTDNSPLHFGNGTRLTVT.